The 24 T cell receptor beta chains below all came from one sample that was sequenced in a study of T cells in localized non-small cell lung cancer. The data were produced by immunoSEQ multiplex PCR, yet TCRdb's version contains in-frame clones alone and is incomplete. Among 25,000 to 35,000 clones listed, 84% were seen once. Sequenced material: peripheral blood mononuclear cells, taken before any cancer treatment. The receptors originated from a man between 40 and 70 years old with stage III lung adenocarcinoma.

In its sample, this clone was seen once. In DNA form, the CDR3 reads TGCGCCAGCACCCCTCTGACAGGGTCCCCCTACAATGAGCAGTTCTTC. This sequence encodes CASTPLTGSPYNEQFF. The V gene is TRBV5-1, the J gene TRBJ2-1, with 7 bases lining up with TRBD1. Trimming took 6 bases from V and 2 from J; bases not matched to a gene: 11. The CDR3 consists of 16 residues. Germline V gene sequence: CDR1 SGHRS, CDR2 YFSETQ.

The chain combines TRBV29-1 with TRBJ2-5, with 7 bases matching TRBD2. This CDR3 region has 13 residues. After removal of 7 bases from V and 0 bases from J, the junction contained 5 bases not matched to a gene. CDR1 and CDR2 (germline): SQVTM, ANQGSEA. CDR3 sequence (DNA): TGCAGCGCGACCGGGACTAACCAAGAGACCCAGTACTTC. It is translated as CSATGTNQETQYF.

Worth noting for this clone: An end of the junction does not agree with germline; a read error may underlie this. The CDR3 loop is CASSFEGANSEAFF. The CDR3 nucleotides read TGTGCCAGCAGCTTCGAAGGGGCGAACTCTGAAGCTTTCTTT. The chain links TRBV7-2 to TRBJ1-1; D is perhaps TRBD1 (5 bases). The V gene's germline CDR1 is SGHTA and CDR2 FQGNSA. The CDR3 covers 14 residues.

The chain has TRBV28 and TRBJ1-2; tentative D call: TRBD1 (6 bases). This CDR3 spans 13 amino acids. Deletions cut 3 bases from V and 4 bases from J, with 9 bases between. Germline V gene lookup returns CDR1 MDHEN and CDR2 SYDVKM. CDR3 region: CASSFGQSYGYTF. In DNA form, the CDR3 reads TGTGCCAGCAGTTTCGGACAGAGCTATGGCTACACCTTC.

Here the CDR3 reads CASSQAWSRRQETQYF. The CDR3 DNA reads TGTGCCAGCAGCCAAGCGTGGTCCCGGCGGCAAGAGACCCAGTACTTC. The chain links TRBV14 to TRBJ2-5; D unresolved. The ends were cut back, 1 base at V and 2 bases at J, with 14 bases in the middle. The V gene's germline CDR1 is SGHDN and CDR2 FVKESK. The CDR3 contains 16 residues.

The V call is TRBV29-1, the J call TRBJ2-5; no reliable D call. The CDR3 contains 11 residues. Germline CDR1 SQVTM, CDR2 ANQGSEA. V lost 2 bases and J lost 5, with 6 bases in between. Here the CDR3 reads CSVETGETQYF. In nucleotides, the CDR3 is TGCAGCGTTGAAACCGGGGAGACCCAGTACTTC. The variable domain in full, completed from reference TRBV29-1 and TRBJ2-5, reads SAVISQKPSRDICQRGTSLTIQCQVDSQVTMMFWYRQQPGQSLTLIATANQGSEATYESGFVIDKFPISRPNLTFSTLTVSNMSPEDSSIYLCSVETGETQYFGPGTRLLVL.

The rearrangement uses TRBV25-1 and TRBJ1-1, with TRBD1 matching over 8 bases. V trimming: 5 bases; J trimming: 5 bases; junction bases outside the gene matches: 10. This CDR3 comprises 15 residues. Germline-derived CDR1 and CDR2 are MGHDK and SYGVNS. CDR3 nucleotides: TGTGCCAGCAGTCAAACCGGGACAGGCAGAACTGAAGCTTTCTTT. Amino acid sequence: CASSQTGTGRTEAFF.

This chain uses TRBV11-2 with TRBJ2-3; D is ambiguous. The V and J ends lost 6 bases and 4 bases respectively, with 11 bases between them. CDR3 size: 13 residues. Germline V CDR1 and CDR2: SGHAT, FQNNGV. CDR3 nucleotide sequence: TGTGCCAGCAGAAGGGCTAGTGCAGATACGCAGTATTTT. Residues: CASRRASADTQYF.

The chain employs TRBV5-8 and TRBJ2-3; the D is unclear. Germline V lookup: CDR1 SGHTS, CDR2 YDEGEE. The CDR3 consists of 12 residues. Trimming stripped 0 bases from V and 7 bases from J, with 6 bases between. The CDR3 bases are TGTGCCAGCAGCTTGGGGGGATATACGCAGTATTTT. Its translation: CASSLGGYTQYF.

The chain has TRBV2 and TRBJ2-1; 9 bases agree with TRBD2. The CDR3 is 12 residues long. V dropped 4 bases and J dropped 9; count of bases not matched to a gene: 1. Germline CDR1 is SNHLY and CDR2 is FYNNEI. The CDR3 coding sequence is TGTGCCAGCAGTGGAGCGGGAGGTGAGCAGTTCTTC. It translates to CASSGAGGEQFF.

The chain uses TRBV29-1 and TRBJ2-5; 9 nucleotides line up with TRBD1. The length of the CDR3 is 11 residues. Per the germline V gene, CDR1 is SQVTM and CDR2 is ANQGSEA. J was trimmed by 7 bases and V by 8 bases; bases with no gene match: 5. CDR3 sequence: CSLTTGGTQYF. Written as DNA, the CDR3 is TGCAGCTTGACGACAGGGGGGACCCAGTACTTC.

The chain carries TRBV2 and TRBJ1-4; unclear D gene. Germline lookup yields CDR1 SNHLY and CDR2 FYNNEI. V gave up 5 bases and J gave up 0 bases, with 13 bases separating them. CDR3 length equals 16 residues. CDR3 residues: CASSRGLSSTNEKLFF. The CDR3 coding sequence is TGTGCCAGCAGTCGAGGACTCTCCTCAACTAATGAAAAACTGTTTTTT.

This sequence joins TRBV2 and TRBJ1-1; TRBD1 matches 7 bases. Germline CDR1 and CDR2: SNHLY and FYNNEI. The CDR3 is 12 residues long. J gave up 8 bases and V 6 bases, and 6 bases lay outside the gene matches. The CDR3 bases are TGTGCCAGCAGCCAGGGGGGCAGGGAAGCTTTCTTT. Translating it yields CASSQGGREAFF.

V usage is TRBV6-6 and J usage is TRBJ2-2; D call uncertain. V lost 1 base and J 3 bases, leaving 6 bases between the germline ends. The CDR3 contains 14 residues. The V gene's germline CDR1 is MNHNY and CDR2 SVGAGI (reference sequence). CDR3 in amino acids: CASSYFLDTGELFF. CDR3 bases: TGTGCCAGCAGTTACTTCCTAGACACCGGGGAGCTGTTTTTT.

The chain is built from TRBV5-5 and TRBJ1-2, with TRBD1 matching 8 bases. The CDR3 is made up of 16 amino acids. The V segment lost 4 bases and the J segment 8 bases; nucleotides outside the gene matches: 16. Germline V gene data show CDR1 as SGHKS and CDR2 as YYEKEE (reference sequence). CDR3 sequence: CASSRTGTGTYGGYTF. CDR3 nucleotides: TGTGCCAGCAGCCGAACGGGGACAGGTACCTATGGGGGCTACACCTTC.

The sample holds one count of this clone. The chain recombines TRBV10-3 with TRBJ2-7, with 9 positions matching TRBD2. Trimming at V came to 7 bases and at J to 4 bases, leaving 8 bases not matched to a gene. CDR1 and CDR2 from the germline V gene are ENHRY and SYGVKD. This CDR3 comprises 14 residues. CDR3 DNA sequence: TGTGCCATCACCGCGGGACTAGCAGGTTACGAGCAGTACTTC. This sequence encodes CAITAGLAGYEQYF.

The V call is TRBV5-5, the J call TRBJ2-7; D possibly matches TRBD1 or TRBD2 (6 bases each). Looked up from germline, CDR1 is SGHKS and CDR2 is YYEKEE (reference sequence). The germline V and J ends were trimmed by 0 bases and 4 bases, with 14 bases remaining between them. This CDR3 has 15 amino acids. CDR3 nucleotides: TGTGCCAGCAGCTTGGAGACGGGGGCGGGGTACGAGCAGTACTTC. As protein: CASSLETGAGYEQYF. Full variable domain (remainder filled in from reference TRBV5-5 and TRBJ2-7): DAGVTQSPTHLIKTRGQQVTLRCSPISGHKSVSWYQQVLGQGPQFIFQYYEKEERGRGNFPDRFSARQFPNYSSELNVNALLLGDSALYLCASSLETGAGYEQYFGPGTRLTVT.

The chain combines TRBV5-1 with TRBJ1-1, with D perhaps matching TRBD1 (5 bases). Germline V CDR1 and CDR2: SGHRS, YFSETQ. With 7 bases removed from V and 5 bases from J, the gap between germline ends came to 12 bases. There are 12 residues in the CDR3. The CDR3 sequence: CASGRKGTEAFF. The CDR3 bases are TGCGCCAGCGGTCGGAAGGGGACTGAAGCTTTCTTT.

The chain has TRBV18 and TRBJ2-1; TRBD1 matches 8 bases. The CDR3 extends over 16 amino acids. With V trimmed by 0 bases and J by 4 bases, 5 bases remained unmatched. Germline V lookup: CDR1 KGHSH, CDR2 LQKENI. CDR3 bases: TGTGCCAGCTCACCACCCCGGGACAGGACTTACAATGAGCAGTTCTTC. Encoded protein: CASSPPRDRTYNEQFF.

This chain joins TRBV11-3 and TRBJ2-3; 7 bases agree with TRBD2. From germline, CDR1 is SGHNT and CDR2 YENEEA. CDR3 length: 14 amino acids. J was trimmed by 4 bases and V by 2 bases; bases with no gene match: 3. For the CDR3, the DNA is TGTGCCAGCAGCTTACAAGGGAGGGCAGATACGCAGTATTTT. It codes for CASSLQGRADTQYF.

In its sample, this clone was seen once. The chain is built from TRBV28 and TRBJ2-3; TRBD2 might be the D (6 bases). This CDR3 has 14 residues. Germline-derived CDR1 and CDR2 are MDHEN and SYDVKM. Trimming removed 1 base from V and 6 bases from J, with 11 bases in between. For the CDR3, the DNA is TGTGCCAGCAGTTTATACGGGAGCGAGGATACGCAGTATTTT. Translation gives CASSLYGSEDTQYF.

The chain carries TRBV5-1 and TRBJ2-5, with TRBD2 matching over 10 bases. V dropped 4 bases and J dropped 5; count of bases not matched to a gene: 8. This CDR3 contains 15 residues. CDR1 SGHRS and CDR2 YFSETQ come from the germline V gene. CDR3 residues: CASSPSSGRGETQYF. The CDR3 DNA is TGCGCCAGCAGCCCTTCTAGCGGGAGAGGGGAGACCCAGTACTTC.

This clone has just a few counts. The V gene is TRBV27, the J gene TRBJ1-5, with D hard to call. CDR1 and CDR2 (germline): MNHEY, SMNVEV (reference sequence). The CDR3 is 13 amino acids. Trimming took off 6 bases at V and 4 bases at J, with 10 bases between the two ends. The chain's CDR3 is CASREDRNQPQHF. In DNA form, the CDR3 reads TGTGCCAGCAGGGAGGATCGGAATCAGCCCCAGCATTTT.

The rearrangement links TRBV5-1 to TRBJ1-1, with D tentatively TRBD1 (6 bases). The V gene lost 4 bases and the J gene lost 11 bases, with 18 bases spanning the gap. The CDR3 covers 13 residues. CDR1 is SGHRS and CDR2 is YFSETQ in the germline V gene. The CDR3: CASSTLPGALAFF. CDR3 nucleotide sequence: TGCGCCAGCAGCACACTGCCGGGGGCCCTTGCTTTCTTT.